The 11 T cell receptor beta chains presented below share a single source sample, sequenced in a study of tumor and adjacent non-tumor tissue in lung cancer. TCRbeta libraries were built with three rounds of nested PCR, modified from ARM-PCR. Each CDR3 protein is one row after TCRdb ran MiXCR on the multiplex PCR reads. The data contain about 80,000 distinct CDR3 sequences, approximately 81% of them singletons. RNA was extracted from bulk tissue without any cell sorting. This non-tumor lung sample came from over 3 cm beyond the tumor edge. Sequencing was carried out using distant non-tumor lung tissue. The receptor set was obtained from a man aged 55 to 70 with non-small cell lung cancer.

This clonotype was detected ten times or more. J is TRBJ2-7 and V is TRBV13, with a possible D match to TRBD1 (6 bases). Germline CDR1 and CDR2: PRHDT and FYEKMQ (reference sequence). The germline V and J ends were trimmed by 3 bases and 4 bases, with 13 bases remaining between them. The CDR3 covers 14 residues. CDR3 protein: CASSLRGSRYEQYF. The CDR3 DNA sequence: TGTGCCAGCAGCTTGAGGGGGAGCCGGTACGAGCAGTACTTC.

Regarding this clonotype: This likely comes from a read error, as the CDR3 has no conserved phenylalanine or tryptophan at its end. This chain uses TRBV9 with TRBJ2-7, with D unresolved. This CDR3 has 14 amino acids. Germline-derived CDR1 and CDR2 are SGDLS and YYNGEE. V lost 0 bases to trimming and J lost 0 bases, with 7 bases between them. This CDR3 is CASSVGLNSYEQYI. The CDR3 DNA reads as TGTGCCAGCAGCGTAGGCCTAAACTCCTACGAGCAGTACATC.

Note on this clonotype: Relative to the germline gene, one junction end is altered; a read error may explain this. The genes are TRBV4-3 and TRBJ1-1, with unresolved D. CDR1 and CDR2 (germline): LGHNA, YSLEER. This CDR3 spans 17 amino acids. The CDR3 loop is CASSQYGPGSSGTGAFF. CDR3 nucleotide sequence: TGCGCCAGCAGCCAATACGGTCCGGGCAGTTCGGGCACTGGAGCTTTCTTT.

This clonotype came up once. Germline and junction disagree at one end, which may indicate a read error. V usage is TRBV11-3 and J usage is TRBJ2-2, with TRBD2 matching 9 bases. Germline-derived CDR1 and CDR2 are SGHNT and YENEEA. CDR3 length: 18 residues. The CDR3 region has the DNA TGTGCCGGCAGGTCCCGGGGAGCGGGAGGATACAGAGCCGGGGAGTTTTTTTTT. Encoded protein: CAGRSRGAGGYRAGEFFF.

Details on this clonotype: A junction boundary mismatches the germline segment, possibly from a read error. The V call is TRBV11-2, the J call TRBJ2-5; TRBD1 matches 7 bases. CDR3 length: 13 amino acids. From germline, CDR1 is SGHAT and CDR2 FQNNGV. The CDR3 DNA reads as TGTGCCAGCACCTCTACAGGGGAAGAGACCCGGTATTTT. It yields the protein CASTSTGEETRYF.

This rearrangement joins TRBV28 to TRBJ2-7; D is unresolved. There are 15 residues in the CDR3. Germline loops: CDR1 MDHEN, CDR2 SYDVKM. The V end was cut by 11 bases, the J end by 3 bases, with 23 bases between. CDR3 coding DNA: TGTGCCGGCTGTTTGGAGCCCTCCTACAGCTACGAGCAGTACTTC. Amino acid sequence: CAGCLEPSYSYEQYF.

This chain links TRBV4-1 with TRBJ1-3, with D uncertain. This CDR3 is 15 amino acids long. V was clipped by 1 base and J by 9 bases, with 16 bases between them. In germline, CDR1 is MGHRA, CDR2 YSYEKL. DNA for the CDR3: TGCGCCAGCAGCCAAGGTAGAAATGCGGAAATCACCATATATTTT. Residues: CASSQGRNAEITIYF.

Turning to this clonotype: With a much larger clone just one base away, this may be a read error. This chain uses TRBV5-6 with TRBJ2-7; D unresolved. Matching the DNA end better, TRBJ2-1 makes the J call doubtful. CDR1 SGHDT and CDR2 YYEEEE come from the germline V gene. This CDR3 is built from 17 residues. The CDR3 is CASSLGGWTDASYEQFF. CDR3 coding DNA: TGTGCCAGCAGCTTGGGGGGTTGGACCGACGCTTCCTACGAGCAGTTCTTC.

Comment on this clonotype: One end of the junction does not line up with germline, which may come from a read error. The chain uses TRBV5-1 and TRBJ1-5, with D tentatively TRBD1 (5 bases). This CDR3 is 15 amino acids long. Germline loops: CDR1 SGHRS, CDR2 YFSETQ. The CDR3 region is CASRVGPISNQPRHF. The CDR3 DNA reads TGCGCCAGCAGGGTGGGACCGATTAGCAATCAACCCCGGCATTTT.

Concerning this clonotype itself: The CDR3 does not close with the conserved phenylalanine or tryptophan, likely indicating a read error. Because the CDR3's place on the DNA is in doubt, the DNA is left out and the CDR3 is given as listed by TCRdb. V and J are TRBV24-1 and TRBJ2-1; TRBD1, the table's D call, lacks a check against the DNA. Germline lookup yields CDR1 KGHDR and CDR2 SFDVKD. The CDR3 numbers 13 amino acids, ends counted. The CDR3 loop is CVTSDRTGFELVL.

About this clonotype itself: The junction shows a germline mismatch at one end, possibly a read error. As DNA, the CDR3 is TGTGCCAGCGGCCAAGAAGAACAGTCCTACGAGCAGTACTTC. It translates to CASGQEEQSYEQYF. The chain links TRBV4-1 to TRBJ2-7; TRBD2 is a possible D gene (5 bases). Germline CDR1 MGHRA, CDR2 YSYEKL. This CDR3 is built from 14 residues.